This TCR beta chain is drawn from a study of neurological immune-mediated disorders. For the unsorted libraries, 2 million PBMCs stored at -80 C served as input. The V gene lost 5 bases and the J gene lost 6 bases, with 11 bases spanning the gap. CDR3 length: 14 amino acids. CDR1 and CDR2 from the germline V gene are SGHVS and FQNEAQ. The cDNA was generated through 5'RACE incorporating 10-nucleotide random UMIs. Every sequencing run produced over 190 million TCR-beta sequences that came from 15-18 subjects. MiXCR was run by TCRdb on the 5' RACE reads, yielding one entry per CDR3 protein. This table has 65,000 to 75,000 distinct CDR3 sequences, 4.5% to 5.5% appearing once.

This TCR derives from a woman aged 70 to 79 with multiple sclerosis. The specimen was PBMCs. The rearrangement uses TRBV7-8 and TRBJ1-6; no definite D call. DNA for the CDR3: TGTGCCAGCAGCCCTCTTCGGGTTAATTCACCCCTCCACTTT. This encodes CASSPLRVNSPLHF.